Listed here are 3 T cell receptor beta chains from one sample, sequenced in a study of blood T cell repertoires in COVID-19. Sequenced by immunoSEQ multiplex PCR; TCRdb stores in-frame clones only, minus some. The sample lists under 200,000 clones, around four fifths occurring once. The sequenced sample was peripheral blood. The receptors derive from a woman in her 70s with COVID-19, enrolled during active disease.

V gene TRBV19 combines with J gene TRBJ1-1; TRBD1 matches at 7 bases. The V gene's germline CDR1 is LNHDA and CDR2 SQIVND (reference sequence). CDR3 length: 15 residues. V trimming: 3 bases; J trimming: 5 bases; junction bases outside the gene matches: 9. The CDR3 region has the DNA TGTGCCAGTAGTATGACCCTCAGACAGGGAACTGAAGCTTTCTTT. This codes for CASSMTLRQGTEAFF.

The CDR3 nucleotides are TGCGCCAGCAGCCAAGAAACTAGTAGCATGGAGACCCAGTACTTC. Translation gives CASSQETSSMETQYF. The gene calls are TRBV4-1 and TRBJ2-5; tentatively, D is TRBD2 (5 bases). The CDR3 has 15 amino acids. The germline V gene encodes CDR1 MGHRA and CDR2 YSYEKL. Trimming pared 0 bases from V and 5 bases from J, leaving 13 bases between.

The chain links TRBV18 to TRBJ2-7; 7 nucleotides agree with TRBD2. The ends lost 1 base at V and 4 bases at J; junction bases unmatched: 7. Germline V gene data show CDR1 as KGHSH and CDR2 as LQKENI. This CDR3 comprises 15 residues. The CDR3 here is CASSPRRGSVYEQYF. CDR3 bases: TGTGCCAGCTCACCACGTCGCGGGAGTGTGTACGAGCAGTACTTC.